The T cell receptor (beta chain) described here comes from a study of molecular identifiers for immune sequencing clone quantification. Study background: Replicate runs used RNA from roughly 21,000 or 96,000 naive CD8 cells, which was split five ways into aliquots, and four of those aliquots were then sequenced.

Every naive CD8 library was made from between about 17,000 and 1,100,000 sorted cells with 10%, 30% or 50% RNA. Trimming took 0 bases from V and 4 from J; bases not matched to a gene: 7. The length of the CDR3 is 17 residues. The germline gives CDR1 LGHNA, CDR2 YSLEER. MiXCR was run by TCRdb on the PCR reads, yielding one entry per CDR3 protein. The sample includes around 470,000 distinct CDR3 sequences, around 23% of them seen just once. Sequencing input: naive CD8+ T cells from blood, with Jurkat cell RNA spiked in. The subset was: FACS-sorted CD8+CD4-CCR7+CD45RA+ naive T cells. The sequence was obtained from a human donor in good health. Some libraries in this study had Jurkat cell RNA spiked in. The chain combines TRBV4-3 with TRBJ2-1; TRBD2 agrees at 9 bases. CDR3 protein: CASSQDQSGGYYNEQFF. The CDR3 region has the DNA TGCGCCAGCAGCCAAGACCAAAGCGGGGGGTATTACAATGAGCAGTTCTTC.